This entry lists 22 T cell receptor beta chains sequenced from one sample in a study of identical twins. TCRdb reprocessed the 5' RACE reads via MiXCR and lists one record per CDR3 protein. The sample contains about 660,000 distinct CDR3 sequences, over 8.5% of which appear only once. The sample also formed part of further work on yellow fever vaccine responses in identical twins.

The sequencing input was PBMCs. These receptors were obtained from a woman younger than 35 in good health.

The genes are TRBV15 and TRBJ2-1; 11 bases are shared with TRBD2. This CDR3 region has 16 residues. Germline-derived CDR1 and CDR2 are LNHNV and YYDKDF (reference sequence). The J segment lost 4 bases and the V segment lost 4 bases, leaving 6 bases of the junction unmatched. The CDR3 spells CATSNQTSGRYNEQFF. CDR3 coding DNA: TGTGCCACCAGCAATCAAACTAGCGGGAGATACAATGAGCAGTTCTTC.

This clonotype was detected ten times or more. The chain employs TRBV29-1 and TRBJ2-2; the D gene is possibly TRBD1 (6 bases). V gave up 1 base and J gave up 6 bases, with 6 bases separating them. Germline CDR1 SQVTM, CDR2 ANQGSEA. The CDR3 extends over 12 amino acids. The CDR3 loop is CSVEAGAGELFF. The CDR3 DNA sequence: TGCAGCGTTGAAGCAGGGGCCGGGGAGCTGTTTTTT.

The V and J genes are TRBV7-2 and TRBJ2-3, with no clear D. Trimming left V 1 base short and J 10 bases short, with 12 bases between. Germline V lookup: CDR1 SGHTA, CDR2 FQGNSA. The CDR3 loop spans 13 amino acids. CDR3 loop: CASSLVGPQAQYF. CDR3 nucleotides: TGTGCCAGCAGCTTAGTGGGCCCCCAGGCGCAGTATTTT.

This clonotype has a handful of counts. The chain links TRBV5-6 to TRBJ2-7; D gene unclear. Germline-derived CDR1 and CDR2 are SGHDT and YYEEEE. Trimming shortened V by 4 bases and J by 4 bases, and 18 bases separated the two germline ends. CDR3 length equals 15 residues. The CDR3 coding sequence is TGTGCCAGCAGCAATGACGGAAGGGATGGATACGAGCAGTACTTC. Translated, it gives CASSNDGRDGYEQYF.

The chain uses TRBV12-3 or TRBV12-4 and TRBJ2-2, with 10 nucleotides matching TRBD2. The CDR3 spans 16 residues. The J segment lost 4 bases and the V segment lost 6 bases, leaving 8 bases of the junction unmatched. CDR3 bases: TGTGCCAGCAGCAACAGCGGGAGGGCCTTCACCGGGGAGCTGTTTTTT. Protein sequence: CASSNSGRAFTGELFF.

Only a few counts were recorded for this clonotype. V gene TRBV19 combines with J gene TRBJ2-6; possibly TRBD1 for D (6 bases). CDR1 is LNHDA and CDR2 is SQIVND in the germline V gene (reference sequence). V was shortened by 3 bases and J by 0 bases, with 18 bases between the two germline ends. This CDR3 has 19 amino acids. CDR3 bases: TGTGCCAGTAGTATCCCGGACAGAAAGAAATTCTCTGGGGCCAACGTCCTGACTTTC. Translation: CASSIPDRKKFSGANVLTF.

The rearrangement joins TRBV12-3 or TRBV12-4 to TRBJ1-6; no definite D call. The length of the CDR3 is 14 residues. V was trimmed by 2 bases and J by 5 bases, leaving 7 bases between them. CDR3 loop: CASSLQLNNSPLHF. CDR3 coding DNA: TGTGCCAGCAGTTTACAGCTGAATAATTCACCCCTCCACTTT.

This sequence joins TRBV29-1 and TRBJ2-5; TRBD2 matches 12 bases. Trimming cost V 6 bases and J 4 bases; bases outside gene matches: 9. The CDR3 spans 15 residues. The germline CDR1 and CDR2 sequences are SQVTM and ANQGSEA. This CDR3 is CSVWLAGGRGETQYF. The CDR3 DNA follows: TGCAGCGTCTGGCTAGCGGGGGGGCGGGGAGAGACCCAGTACTTC. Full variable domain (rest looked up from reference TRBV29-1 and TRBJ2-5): SAVISQKPSRDICQRGTSLTIQCQVDSQVTMMFWYRQQPGQSLTLIATANQGSEATYESGFVIDKFPISRPNLTFSTLTVSNMSPEDSSIYLCSVWLAGGRGETQYFGPGTRLLVL.

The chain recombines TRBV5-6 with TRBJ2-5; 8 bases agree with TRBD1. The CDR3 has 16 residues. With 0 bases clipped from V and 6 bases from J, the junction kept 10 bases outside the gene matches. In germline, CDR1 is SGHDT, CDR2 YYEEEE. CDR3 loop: CASSLAGWQGAKTQYF. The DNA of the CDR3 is TGTGCCAGCAGCTTGGCCGGTTGGCAGGGGGCGAAGACCCAGTACTTC.

The CDR3 protein is CASSPNPEQYF. The CDR3 coding sequence is TGTGCCAGCAGCCCAAACCCCGAGCAGTACTTC. The J gene is TRBJ2-7, the V gene TRBV7-2; D ambiguous. The CDR3 is 11 residues long. The germline V gene has CDR1 SGHTA and CDR2 FQGNSA. V was pared by 5 bases and J by 6 bases, with 8 bases between. Variable domain in full (rest from reference TRBV7-2 and TRBJ2-7): GAGVSQSPSNKVTEKGKDVELRCDPISGHTALYWYRQSLGQGLEFLIYFQGNSAPDKSGLPSDRFSAERTGGSVSTLTIQRTQQEDSAVYLCASSPNPEQYFGPGTRLTVT.

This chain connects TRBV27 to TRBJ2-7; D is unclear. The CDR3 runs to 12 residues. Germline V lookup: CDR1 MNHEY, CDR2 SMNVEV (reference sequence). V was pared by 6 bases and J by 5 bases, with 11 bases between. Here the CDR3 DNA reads TGTGCCAGCAGCTCAAACCCAGACGAGCAGTACTTC. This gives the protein CASSSNPDEQYF.

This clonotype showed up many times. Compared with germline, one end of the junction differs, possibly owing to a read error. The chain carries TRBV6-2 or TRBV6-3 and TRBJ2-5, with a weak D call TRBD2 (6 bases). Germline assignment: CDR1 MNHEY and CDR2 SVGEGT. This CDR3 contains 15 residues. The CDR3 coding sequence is TGTGCCAGCAGCTACTTTCGGGAGCGGGAAGAGACCCAGTACTTC. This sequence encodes CASSYFREREETQYF.

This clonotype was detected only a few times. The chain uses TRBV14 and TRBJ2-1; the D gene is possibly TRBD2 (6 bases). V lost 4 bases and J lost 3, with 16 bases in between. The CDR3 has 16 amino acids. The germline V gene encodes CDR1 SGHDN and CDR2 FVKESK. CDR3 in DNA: TGTGCCAGCAGCCCCCCGGGGGTGCCTTACTACAATGAGCAGTTCTTC. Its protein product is CASSPPGVPYYNEQFF.

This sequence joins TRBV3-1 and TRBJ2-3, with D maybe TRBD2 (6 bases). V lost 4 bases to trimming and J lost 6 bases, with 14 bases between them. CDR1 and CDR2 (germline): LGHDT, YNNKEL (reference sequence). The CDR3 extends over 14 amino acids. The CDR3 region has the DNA TGTGCCAGCAGCCTGGGACTCATTAAGGATACGCAGTATTTT. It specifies CASSLGLIKDTQYF.

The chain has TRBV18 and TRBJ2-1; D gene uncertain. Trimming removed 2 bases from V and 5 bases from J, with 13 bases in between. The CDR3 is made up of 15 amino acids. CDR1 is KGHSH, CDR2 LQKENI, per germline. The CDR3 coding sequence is TGTGCCAGCTCACCAGAGAGACGGTTGAACAATGAGCAGTTCTTC. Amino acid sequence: CASSPERRLNNEQFF.

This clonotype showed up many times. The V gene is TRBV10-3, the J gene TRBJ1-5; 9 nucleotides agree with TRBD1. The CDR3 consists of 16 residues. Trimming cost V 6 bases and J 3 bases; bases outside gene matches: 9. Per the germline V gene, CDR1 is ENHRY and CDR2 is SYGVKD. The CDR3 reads CAISDKDRGNNQPQHF. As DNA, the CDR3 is TGTGCCATCAGCGACAAGGACAGGGGTAACAATCAGCCCCAGCATTTT.

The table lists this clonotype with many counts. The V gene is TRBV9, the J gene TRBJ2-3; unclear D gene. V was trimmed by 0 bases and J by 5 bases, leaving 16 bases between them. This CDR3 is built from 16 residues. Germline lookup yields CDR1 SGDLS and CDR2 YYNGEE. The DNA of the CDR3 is TGTGCCAGCAGCGTAGCCTCCGACGGCCCGAAAGATACGCAGTATTTT. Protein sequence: CASSVASDGPKDTQYF.

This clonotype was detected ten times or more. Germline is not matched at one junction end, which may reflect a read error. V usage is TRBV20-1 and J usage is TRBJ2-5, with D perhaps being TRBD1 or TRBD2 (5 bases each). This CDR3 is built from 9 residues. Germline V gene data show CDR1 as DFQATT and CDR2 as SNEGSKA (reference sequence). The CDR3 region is CSATGTWNF. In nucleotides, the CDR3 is TGCAGTGCAACCGGGACCTGGAACTTC.

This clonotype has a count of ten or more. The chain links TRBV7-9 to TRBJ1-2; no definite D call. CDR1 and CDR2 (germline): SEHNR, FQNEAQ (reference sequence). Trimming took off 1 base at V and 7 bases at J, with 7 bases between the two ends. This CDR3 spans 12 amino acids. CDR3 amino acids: CASSLDSRGYTF. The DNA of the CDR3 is TGTGCCAGCAGCTTAGATTCCCGTGGCTACACCTTC. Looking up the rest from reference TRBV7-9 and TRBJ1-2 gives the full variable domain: DTGVSQNPRHKITKRGQNVTFRCDPISEHNRLYWYRQTLGQGPEFLTYFQNEAQLEKSRLLSDRFSAERPKGSFSTLEIQRTEQGDSAMYLCASSLDSRGYTFGSGTRLTVV.

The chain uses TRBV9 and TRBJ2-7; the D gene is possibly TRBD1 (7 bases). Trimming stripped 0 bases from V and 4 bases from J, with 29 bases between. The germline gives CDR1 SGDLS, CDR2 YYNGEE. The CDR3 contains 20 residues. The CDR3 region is CASSVVTGVRGWPAPYEQYF. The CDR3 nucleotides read TGTGCCAGCAGCGTAGTTACAGGGGTACGGGGGTGGCCCGCACCGTACGAGCAGTACTTC. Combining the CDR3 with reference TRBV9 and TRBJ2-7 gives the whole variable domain DSGVTQTPKHLITATGQRVTLRCSPRSGDLSVYWYQQSLDQGLQFLIQYYNGEERAKGNILERFSAQQFPDLHSELNLSSLELGDSALYFCASSVVTGVRGWPAPYEQYFGPGTRLTVT.

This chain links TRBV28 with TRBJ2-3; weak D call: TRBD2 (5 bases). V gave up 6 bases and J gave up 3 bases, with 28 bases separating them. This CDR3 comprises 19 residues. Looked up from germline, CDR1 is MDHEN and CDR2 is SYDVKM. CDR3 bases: TGTGCCAGCAGCAAAAACCGCCTTCGAACCCGGGATAGGACAGATACGCAGTATTTT. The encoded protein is CASSKNRLRTRDRTDTQYF. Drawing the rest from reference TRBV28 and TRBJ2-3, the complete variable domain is DVKVTQSSRYLVKRTGEKVFLECVQDMDHENMFWYRQDPGLGLRLIYFSYDVKMKEKGDIPEGYSVSREKKERFSLILESASTNQTSMYLCASSKNRLRTRDRTDTQYFGPGTRLTVL.

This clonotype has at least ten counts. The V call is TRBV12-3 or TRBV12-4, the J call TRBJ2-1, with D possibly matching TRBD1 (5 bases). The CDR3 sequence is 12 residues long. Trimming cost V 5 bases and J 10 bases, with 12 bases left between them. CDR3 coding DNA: TGTGCCAGCAGTCTCTCGACAGCGGAGCAGTTCTTC. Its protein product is CASSLSTAEQFF.